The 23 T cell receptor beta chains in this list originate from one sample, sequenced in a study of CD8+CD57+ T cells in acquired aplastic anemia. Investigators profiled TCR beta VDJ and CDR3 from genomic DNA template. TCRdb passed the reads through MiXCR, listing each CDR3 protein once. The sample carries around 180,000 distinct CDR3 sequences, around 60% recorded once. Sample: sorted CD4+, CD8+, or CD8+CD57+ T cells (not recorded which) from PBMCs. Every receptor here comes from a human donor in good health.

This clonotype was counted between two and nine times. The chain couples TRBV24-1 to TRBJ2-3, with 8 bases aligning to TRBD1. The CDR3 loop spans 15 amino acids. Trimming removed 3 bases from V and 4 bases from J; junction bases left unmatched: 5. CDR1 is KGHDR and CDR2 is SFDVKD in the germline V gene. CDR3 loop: CATSDLGQGPDTQYF. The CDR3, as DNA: TGTGCCACCAGTGATCTAGGACAGGGCCCAGATACGCAGTATTTT.

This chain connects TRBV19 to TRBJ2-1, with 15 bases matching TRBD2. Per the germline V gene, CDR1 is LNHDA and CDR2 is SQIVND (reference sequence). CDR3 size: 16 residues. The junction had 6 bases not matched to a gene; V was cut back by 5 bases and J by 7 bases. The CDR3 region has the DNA TGTGCCAGTAGTTCAGGACTAGCGGGGGGGTGGAATGAGCAGTTCTTC. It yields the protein CASSSGLAGGWNEQFF.

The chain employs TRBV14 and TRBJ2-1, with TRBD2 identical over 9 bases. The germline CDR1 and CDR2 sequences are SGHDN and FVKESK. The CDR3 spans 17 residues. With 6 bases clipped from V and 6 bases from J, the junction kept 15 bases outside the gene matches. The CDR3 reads CASSPRGASGISNEQFF. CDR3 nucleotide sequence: TGTGCCAGCAGTCCTAGAGGGGCTAGCGGGATTAGCAATGAGCAGTTCTTC.

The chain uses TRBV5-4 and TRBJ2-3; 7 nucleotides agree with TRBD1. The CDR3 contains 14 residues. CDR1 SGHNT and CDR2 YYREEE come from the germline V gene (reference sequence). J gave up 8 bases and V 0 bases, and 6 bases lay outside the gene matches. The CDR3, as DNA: TGTGCCAGCAGCTTGGCCTCAGGGGGAAGTACGCAGTATTTT. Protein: CASSLASGGSTQYF.

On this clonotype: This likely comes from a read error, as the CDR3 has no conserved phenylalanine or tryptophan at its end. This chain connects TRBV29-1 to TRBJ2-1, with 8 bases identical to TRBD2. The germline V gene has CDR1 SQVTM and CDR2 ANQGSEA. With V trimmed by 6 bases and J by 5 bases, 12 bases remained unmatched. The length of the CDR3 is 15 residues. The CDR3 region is CSVILLAAAHNEQFS. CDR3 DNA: TGCAGCGTGATATTACTAGCGGCTGCCCACAATGAGCAGTTCTCC.

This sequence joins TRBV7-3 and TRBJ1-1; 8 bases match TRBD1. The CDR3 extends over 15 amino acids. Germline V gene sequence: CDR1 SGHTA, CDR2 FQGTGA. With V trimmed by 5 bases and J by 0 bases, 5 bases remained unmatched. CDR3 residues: CASSPYRGMNTEAFF. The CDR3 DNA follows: TGTGCCAGCAGCCCTTACAGGGGGATGAACACTGAAGCTTTCTTT.

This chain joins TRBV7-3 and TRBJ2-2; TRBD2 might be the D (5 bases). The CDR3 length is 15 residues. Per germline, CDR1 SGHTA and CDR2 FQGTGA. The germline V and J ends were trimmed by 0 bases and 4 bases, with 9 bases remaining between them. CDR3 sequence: CASSLTAARTGELFF. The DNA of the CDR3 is TGTGCCAGCAGCTTAACAGCGGCTCGCACCGGGGAGCTGTTTTTT.

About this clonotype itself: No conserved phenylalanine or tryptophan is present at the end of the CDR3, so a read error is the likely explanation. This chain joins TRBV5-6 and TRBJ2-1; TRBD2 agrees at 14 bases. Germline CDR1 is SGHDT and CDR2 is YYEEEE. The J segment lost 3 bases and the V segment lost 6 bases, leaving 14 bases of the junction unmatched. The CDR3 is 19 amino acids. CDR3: CASTLGGTSGSHRYNEQFS. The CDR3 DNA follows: TGTGCCAGCACCCTTGGAGGGACTAGCGGGAGCCATCGCTACAATGAGCAGTTCTCC.

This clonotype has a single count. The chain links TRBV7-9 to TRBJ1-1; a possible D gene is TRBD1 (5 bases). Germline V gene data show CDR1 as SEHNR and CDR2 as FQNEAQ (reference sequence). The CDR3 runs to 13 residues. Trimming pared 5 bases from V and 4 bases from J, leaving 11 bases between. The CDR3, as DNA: TGTGCCAGCAGCAGATCTAGGGGCACTGAAGCTTTCTTT. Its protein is CASSRSRGTEAFF.

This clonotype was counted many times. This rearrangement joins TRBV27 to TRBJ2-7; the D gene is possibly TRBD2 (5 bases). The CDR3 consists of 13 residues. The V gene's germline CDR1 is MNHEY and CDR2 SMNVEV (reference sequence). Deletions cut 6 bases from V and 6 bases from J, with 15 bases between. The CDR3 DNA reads TGTGCCAGCAGCCGACTACGTCTGGGCGAGCAGTACTTC. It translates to CASSRLRLGEQYF.

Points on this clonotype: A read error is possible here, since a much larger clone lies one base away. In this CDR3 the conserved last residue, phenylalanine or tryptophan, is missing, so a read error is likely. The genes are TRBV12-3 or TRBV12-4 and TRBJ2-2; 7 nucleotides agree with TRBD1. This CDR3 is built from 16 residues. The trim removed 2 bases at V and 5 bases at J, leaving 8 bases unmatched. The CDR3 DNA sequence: TGTGCCAGCAGTTTATACCCCGGACAGGCTACCGGGGAGCTGTTTTCT. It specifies CASSLYPGQATGELFS.

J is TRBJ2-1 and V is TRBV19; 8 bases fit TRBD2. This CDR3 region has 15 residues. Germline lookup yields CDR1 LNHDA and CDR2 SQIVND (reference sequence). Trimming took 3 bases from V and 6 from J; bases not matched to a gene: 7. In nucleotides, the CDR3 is TGTGCCAGTAGTATGGTCGGGAGGGCCGCCAATGAGCAGTTCTTC. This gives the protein CASSMVGRAANEQFF.

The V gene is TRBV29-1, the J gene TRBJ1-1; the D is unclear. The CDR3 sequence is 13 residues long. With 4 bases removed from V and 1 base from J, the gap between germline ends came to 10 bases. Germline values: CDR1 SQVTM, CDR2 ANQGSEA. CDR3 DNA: TGCAGCGTTGTTATTACGGGGAACACTGAAGCTTTCTTT. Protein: CSVVITGNTEAFF. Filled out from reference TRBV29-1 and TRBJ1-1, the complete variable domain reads SAVISQKPSRDICQRGTSLTIQCQVDSQVTMMFWYRQQPGQSLTLIATANQGSEATYESGFVIDKFPISRPNLTFSTLTVSNMSPEDSSIYLCSVVITGNTEAFFGQGTRLTVV.

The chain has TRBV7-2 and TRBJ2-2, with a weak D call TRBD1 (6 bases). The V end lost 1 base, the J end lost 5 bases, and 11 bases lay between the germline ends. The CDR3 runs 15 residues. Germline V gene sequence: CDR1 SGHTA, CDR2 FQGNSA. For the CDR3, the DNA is TGTGCCAGCAGCTTAGTGTCAGGGGATACCGGGGAGCTGTTTTTT. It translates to CASSLVSGDTGELFF. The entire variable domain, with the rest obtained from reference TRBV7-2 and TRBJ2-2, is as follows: GAGVSQSPSNKVTEKGKDVELRCDPISGHTALYWYRQSLGQGLEFLIYFQGNSAPDKSGLPSDRFSAERTGGSVSTLTIQRTQQEDSAVYLCASSLVSGDTGELFFGEGSRLTVL.

CDR3 sequence: CSAKVGTGYADTQYF. DNA of the CDR3: TGCAGCGCGAAGGTAGGGACAGGGTACGCAGATACGCAGTATTTT. The chain has TRBV29-1 and TRBJ2-3; TRBD1 matches 9 bases. Germline loops: CDR1 SQVTM, CDR2 ANQGSEA. The junction had 12 bases not matched to a gene; V was cut back by 7 bases and J by 4 bases. This CDR3 contains 15 residues.

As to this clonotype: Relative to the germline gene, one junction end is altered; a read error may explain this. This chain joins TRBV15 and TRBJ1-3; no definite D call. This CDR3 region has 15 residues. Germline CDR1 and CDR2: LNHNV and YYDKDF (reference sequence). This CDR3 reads CATSRDRGSGNTTYF. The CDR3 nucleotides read TGTGCCACCAGCAGAGATCGTGGTTCTGGAAACACCACATATTTT.

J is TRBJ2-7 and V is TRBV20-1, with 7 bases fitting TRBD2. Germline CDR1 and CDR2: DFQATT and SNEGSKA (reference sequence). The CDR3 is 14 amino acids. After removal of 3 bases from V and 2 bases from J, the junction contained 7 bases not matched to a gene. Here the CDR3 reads CSASVGGVAYEQYF. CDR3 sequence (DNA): TGCAGTGCTAGTGTGGGGGGGGTCGCCTACGAGCAGTACTTC.

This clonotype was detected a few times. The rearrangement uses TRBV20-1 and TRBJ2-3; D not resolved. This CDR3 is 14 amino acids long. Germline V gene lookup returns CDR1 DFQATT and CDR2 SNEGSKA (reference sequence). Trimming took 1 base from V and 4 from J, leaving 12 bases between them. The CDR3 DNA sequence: TGCAGTGCTAGAGTCGGCGCTGTCGCAGATACGCAGTATTTT. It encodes CSARVGAVADTQYF.

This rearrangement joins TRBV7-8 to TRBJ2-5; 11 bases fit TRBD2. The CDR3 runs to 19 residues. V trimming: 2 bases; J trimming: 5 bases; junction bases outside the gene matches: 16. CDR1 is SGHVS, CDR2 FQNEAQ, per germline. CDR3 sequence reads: CASSLTRQGGLAGGETQYF. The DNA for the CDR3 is TGTGCCAGCAGCTTAACCCGACAGGGAGGACTAGCGGGTGGGGAGACCCAGTACTTC.

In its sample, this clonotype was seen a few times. CDR3 bases: TGTGCCAGCAGCGCCCTAGGCCCCGGAGAGACCCAGTACTTC. Translation: CASSALGPGETQYF. The V gene is TRBV7-3, the J gene TRBJ2-5; D unresolved. The CDR3 runs to 14 residues. Trimming stripped 5 bases from V and 4 bases from J, with 14 bases between. Per germline, CDR1 SGHTA and CDR2 FQGTGA.

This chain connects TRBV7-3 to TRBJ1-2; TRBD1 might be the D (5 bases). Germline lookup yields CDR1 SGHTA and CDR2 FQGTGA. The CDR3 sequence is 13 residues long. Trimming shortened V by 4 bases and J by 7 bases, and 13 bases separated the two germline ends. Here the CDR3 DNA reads TGTGCCAGCAGCTACGGACGGGACGGTGGCTACACCTTC. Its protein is CASSYGRDGGYTF.

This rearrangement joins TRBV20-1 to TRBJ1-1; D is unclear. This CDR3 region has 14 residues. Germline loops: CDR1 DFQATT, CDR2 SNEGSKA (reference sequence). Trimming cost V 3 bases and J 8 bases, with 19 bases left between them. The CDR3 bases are TGCAGTGCTAGCAGGCAGCTACTCCTTGGAGAAGCTTTCTTT. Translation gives CSASRQLLLGEAFF.

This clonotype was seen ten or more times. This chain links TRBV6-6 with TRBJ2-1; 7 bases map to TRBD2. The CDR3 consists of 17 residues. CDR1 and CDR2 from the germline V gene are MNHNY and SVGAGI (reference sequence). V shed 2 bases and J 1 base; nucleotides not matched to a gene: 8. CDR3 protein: CASSYPLKRDSYNEQFF. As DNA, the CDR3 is TGTGCCAGCAGTTACCCCCTCAAGCGGGATTCCTACAATGAGCAGTTCTTC.